This TCR beta chain was documented in a study of shared clonotypes between healthy human individuals. The study, taken as a whole, reports: Researchers sampled blood only, noting tissue repertoires likely differ. Lower generation probabilities were found for non-shared clonotypes than for those shared by all four donors. Between a few donors, naive CD4 clonotypes were shared at a level of approximately 5%.

This CDR3 contains 13 residues. The germline CDR1 and CDR2 sequences are KGHSH and LQKENI. V gave up 3 bases and J gave up 8 bases, with 11 bases separating them. The table came from immunoSEQ multiplex PCR; TCRdb's copy has only in-frame clones and leaves some out. The sample consists of around 2,000,000 clones, less than 95% of them appearing once. On this clone: Its target is unknown.

CD45RO-negative CD8 cells positively selected for CCR7 made up the naive population, which excluded terminally differentiated effector memory CD45RA+ cells. The donors were adults (healthy and HIV-negative) with no recent acute infections or vaccinations. The chain has TRBV18 and TRBJ2-1; D could derive from TRBD1 or TRBD2 (5 bases each). The sequenced material came from naive CD8+ T cells sorted from blood. This sequence was found in a man aged 18-30 years in good health. CDR3 sequence reads: CASSPGDDDEQFF. The CDR3 DNA sequence: TGTGCCAGCTCACCTGGGGACGACGATGAGCAGTTCTTC.